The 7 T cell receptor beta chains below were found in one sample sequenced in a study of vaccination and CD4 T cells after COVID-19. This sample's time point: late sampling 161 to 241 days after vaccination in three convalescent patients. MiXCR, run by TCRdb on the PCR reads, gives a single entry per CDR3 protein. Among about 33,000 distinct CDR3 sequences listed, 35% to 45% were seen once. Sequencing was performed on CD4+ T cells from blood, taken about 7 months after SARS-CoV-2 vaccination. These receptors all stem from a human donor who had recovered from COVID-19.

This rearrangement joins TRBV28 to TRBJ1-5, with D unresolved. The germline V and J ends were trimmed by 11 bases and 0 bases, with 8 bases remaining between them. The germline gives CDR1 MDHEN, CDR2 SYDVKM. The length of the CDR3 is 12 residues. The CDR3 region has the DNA TGTGCCGGGTCCTATAGCAATCAGCCCCAGCATTTT. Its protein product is CAGSYSNQPQHF.

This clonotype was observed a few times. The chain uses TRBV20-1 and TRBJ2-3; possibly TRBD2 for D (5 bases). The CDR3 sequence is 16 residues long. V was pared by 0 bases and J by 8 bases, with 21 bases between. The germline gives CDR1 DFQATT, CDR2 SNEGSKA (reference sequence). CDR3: CSARDGRALNAGTQYF. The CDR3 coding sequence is TGCAGTGCTAGAGATGGGCGGGCTCTGAATGCCGGTACGCAGTATTTT.

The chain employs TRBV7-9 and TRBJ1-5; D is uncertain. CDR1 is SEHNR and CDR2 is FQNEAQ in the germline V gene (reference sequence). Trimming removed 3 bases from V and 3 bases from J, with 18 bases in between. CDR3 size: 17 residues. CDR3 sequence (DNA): TGTGCCAGCAGCTTTAGCTCTCTGGGCCTTTACAATCAGCCCCAGCATTTT. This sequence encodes CASSFSSLGLYNQPQHF.

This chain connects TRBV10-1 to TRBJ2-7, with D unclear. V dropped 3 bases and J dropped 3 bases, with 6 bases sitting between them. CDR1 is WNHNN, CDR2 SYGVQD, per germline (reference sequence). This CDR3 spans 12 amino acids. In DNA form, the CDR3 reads TGCGCCAGCAGTGACAGACTCTACGAGCAGTACTTC. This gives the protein CASSDRLYEQYF.

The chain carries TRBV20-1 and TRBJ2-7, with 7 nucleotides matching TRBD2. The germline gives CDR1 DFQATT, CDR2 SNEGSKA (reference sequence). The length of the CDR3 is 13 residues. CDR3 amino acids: CNATSESSYEQYF. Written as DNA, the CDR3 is TGCAATGCAACTAGCGAGAGCTCCTACGAGCAGTACTTC.

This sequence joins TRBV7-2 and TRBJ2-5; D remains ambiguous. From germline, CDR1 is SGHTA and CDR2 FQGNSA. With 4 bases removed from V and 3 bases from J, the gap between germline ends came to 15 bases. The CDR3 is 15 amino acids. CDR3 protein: CASSSLLGKEETQYF. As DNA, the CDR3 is TGTGCCAGCAGCTCCCTCCTTGGAAAGGAAGAGACCCAGTACTTC.

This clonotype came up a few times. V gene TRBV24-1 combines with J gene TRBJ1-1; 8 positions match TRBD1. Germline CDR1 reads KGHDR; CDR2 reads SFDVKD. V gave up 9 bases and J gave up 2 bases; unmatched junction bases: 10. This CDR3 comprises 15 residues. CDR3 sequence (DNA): TGTGCCACCCTTACGACAGGGGACGAAAACACTGAAGCTTTCTTT. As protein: CATLTTGDENTEAFF.